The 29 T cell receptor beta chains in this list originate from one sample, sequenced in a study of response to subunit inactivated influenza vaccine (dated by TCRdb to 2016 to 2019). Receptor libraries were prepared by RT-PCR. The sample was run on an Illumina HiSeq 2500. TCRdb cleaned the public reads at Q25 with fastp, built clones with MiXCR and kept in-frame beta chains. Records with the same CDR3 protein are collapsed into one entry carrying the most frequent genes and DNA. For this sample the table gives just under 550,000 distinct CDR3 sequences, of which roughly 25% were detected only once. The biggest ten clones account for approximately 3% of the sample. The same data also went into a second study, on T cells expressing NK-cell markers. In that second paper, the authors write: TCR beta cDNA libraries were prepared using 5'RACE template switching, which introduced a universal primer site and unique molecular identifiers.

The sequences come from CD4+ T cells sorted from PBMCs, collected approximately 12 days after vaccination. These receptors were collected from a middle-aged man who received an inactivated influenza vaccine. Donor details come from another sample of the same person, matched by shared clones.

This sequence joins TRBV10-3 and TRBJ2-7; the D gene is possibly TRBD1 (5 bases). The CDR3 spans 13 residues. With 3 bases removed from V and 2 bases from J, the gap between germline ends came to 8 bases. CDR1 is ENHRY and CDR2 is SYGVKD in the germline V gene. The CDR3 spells CAISEGVPYEQYF. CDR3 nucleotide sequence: TGTGCCATCAGTGAAGGGGTTCCCTACGAGCAGTACTTC.

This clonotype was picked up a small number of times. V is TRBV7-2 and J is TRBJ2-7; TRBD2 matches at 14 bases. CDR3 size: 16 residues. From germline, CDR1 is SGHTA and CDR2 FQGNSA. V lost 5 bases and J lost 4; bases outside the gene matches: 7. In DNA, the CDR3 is TGTGCCAGCAGCACCGGGACTAGCGGGAGCAAATACGAGCAGTACTTC. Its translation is CASSTGTSGSKYEQYF. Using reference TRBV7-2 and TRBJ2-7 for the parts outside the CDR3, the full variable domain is GAGVSQSPSNKVTEKGKDVELRCDPISGHTALYWYRQSLGQGLEFLIYFQGNSAPDKSGLPSDRFSAERTGGSVSTLTIQRTQQEDSAVYLCASSTGTSGSKYEQYFGPGTRLTVT.

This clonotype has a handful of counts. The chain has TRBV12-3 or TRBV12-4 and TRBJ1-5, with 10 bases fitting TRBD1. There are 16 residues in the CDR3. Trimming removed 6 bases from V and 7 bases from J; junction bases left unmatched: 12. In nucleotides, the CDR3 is TGTGCCAGCAGCCTTAGTGGGACAGGGGTTGGCCAGCCCCAGCATTTT. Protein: CASSLSGTGVGQPQHF.

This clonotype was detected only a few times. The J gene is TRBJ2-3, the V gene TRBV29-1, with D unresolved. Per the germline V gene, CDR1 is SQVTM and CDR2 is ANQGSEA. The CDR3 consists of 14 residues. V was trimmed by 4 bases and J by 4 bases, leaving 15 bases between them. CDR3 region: CSVGSDAGADTQYF. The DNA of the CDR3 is TGCAGCGTTGGTTCGGACGCTGGGGCAGATACGCAGTATTTT.

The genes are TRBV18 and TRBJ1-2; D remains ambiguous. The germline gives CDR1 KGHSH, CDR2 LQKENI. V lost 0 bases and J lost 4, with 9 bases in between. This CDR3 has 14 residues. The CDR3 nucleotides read TGTGCCAGCTCACCACCCCCGGACGGCTATGGCTACACCTTC. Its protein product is CASSPPPDGYGYTF.

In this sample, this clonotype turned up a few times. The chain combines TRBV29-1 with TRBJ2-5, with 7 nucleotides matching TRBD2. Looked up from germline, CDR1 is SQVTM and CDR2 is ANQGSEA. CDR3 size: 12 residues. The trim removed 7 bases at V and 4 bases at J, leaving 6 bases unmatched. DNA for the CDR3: TGCAGCGGTGCTCCGGGGGGAGAGACCCAGTACTTC. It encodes CSGAPGGETQYF.

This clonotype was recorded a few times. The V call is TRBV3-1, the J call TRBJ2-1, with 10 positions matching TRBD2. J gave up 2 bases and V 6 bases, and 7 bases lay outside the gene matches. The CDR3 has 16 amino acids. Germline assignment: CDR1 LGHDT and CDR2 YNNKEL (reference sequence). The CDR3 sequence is CASRLTSGGAYNEQFF. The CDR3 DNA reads TGTGCCAGCAGACTAACGAGCGGGGGGGCCTACAATGAGCAGTTCTTC.

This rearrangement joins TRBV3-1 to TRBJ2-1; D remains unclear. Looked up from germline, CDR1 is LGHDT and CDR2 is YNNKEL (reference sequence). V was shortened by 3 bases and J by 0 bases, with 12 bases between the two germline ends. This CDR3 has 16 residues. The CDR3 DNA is TGTGCCAGCAGCCAGGGGTCGTCCAGCTCCTACAATGAGCAGTTCTTC. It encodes CASSQGSSSSYNEQFF.

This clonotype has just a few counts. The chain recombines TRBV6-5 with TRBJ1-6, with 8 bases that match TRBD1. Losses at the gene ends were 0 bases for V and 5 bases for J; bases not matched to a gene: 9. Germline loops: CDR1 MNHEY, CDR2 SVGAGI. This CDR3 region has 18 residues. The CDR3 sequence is CASSYSTTGTGNNSPLHF. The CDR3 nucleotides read TGTGCCAGCAGTTACTCGACTACAGGGACAGGAAATAATTCACCCCTCCACTTT.

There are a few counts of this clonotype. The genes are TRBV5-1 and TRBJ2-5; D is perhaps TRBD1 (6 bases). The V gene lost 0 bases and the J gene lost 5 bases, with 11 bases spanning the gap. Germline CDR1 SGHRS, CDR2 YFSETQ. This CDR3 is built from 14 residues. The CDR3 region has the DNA TGCGCCAGCAGCTTGGCCGAAGGACAGGAGACCCAGTACTTC. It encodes CASSLAEGQETQYF.

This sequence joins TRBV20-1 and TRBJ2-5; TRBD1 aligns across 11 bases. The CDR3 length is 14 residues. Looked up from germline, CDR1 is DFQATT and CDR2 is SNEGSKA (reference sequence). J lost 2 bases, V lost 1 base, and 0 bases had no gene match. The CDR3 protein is CSARGDRGQETQYF. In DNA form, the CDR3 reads TGCAGTGCTAGAGGGGACAGGGGGCAAGAGACCCAGTACTTC.

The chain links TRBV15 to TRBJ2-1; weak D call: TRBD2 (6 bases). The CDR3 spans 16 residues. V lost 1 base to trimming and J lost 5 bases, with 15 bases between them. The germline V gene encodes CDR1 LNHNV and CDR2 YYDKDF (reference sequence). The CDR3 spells CATSRGGLARNNEQFF. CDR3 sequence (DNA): TGTGCCACCAGCAGAGGAGGGCTAGCGAGGAACAATGAGCAGTTCTTC.

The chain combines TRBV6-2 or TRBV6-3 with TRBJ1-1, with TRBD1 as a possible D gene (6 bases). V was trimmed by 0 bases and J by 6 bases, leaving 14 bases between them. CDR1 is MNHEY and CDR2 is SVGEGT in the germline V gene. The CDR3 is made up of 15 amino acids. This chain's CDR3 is CASSYSTRGTAEAFF. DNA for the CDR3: TGTGCCAGCAGTTACTCGACCAGGGGCACGGCTGAAGCTTTCTTT.

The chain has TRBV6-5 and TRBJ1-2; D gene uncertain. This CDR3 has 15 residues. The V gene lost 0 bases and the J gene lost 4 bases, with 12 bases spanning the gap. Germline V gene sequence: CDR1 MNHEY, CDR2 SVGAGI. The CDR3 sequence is CASSYSRLAFYGYTF. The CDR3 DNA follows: TGTGCCAGCAGTTACTCGAGACTAGCCTTCTATGGCTACACCTTC.

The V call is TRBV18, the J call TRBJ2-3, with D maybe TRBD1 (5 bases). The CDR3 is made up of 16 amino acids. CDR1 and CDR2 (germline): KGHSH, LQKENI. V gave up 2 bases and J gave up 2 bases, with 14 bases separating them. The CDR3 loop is CASSPSRQGNTDTQYF. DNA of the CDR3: TGTGCCAGCTCACCATCCCGCCAGGGAAACACAGATACGCAGTATTTT. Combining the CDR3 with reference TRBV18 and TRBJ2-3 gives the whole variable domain NAGVMQNPRHLVRRRGQEARLRCSPMKGHSHVYWYRQLPEEGLKFMVYLQKENIIDESGMPKERFSAEFPKEGPSILRIQQVVRGDSAAYFCASSPSRQGNTDTQYFGPGTRLTVL.

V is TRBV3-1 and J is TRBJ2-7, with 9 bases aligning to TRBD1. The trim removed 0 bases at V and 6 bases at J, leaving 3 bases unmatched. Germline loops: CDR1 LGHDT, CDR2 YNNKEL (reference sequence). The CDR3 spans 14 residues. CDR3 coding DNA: TGTGCCAGCAGCCAAGAGGGACAGGGTTCCGAGCAGTACTTC. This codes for CASSQEGQGSEQYF.

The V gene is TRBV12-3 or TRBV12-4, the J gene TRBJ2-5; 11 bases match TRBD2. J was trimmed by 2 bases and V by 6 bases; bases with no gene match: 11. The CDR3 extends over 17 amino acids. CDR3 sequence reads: CASSQGTSGGLQETQYF. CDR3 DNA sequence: TGTGCCAGCAGCCAAGGGACTAGCGGAGGACTGCAAGAGACCCAGTACTTC.

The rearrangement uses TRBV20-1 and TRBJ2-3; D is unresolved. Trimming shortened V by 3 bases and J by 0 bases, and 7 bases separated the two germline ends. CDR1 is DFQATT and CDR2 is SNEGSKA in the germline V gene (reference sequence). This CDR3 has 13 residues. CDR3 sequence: CSASVVSTDTQYF. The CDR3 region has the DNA TGCAGTGCTAGTGTTGTCAGCACAGATACGCAGTATTTT.

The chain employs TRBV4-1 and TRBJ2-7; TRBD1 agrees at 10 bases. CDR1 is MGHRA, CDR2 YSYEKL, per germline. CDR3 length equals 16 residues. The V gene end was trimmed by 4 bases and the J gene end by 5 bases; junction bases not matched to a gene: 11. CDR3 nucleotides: TGCGCCAGCAGCCTAGCCGGGACAGGGGTTTTTGACGAGCAGTACTTC. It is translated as CASSLAGTGVFDEQYF.

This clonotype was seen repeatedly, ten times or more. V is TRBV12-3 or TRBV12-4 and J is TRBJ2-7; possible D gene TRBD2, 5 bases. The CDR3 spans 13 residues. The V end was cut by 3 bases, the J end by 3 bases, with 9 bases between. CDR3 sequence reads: CASSFEGDYEQYF. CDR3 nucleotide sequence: TGTGCCAGCAGTTTTGAGGGTGACTACGAGCAGTACTTC.

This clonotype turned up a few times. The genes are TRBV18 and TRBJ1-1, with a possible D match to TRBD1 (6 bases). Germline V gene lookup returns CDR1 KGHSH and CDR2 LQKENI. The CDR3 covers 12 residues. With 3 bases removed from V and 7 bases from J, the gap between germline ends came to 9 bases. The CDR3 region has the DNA TGTGCCAGCTCACCGGGACAACTTGAAGCTTTCTTT. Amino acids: CASSPGQLEAFF.

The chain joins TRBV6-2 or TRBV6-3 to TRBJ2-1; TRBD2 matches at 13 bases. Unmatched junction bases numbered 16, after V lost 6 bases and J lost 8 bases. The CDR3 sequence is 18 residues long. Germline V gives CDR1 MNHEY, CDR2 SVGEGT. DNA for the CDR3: TGTGCCAGCAGCCGAGCAATCGGACTAGCGGGAGTATGGGATGAGCAGTTCTTC. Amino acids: CASSRAIGLAGVWDEQFF.

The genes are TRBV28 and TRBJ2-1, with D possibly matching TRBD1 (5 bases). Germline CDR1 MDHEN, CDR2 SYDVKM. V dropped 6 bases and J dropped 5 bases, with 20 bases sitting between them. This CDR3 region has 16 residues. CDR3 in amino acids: CASRAMDTGYDNEQFF. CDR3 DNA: TGTGCCAGCAGAGCAATGGACACCGGGTATGACAATGAGCAGTTCTTC.

CDR3 residues: CASSLTLDEQFF. The CDR3 DNA is TGTGCCAGCAGCTTGACCTTGGATGAGCAGTTCTTC. V gene TRBV7-9 combines with J gene TRBJ2-1; D is unresolved. Trimming pared 3 bases from V and 8 bases from J, leaving 8 bases between. Germline loops: CDR1 SEHNR, CDR2 FQNEAQ (reference sequence). The CDR3 contains 12 residues.

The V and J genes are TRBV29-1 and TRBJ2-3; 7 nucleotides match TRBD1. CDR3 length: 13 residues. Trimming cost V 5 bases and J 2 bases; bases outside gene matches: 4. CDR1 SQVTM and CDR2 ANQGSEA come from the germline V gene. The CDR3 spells CSVKGAVTDTQYF. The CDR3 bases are TGCAGCGTTAAGGGGGCTGTCACAGATACGCAGTATTTT.

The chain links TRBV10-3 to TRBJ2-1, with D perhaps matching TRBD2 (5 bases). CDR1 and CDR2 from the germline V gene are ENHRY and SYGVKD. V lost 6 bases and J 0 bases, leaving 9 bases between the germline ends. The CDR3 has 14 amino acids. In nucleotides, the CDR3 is TGTGCCATCAGGGAGCGGAGCTCCTACAATGAGCAGTTCTTC. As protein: CAIRERSSYNEQFF.

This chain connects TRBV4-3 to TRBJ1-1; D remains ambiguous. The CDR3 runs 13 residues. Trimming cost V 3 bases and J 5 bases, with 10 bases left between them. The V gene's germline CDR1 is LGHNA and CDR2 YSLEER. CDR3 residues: CASSQQALTEAFF. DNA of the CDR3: TGCGCCAGCAGCCAGCAAGCATTGACTGAAGCTTTCTTT.

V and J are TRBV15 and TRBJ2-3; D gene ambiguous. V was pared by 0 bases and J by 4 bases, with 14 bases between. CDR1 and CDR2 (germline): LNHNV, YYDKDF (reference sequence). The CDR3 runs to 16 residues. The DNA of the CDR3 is TGTGCCACCAGCAGAGATCCGGGCCGAAGGGCAGATACGCAGTATTTT. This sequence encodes CATSRDPGRRADTQYF.

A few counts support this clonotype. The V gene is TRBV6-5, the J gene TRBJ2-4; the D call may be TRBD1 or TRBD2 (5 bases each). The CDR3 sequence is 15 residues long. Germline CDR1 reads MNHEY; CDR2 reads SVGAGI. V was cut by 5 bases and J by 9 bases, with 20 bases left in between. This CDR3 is CASSNLGTPGGIQYF. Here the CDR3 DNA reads TGTGCCAGCAGTAACTTAGGGACGCCCGGCGGCATTCAGTACTTC.